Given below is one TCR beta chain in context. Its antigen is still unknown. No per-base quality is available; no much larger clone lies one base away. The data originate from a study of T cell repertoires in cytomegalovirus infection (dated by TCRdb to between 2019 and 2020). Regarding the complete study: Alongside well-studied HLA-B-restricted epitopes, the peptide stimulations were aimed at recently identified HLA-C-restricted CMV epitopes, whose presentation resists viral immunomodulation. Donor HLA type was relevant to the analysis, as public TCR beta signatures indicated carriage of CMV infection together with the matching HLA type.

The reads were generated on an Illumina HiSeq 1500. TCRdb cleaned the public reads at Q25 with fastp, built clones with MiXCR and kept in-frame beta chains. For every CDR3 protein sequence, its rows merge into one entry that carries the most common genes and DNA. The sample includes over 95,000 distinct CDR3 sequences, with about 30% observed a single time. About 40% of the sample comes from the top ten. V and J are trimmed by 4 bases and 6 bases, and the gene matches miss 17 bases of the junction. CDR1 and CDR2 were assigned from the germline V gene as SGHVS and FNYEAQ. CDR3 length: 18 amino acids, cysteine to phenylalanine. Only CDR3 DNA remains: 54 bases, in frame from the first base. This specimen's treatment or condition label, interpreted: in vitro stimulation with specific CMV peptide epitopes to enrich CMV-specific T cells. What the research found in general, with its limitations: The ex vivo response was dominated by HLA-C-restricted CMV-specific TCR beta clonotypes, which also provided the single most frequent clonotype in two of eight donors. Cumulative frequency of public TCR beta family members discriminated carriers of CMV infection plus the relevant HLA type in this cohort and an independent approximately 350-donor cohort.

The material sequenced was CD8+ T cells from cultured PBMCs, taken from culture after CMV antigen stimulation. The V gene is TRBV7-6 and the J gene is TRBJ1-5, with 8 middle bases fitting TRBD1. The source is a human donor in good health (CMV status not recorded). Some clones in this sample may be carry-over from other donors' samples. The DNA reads TGTGCCAGCAGCTCCAGTCCCGGGACAGGTCGCGACGGTCAGCCCCAGCATTTT. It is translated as CASSSSPGTGRDGQPQHF.